Each of the 10 T cell receptor beta chains below was sequenced from the same sample in a study of metastatic and nonmetastatic thyroid tumors. There were no patients who had received any treatment before thyroid surgery. TCRdb re-clonotyped the PCR reads via MiXCR. The repertoire includes tens of thousands of clones, more than 20% of them detected once, and approximately 2.4% sits in the top ten. Sequenced material: blood. Receptors were obtained from a female donor with papillary thyroid cancer or a benign thyroid nodule (not recorded which). Some clones in this sample may be carry-over from other donors' samples.

This CDR3 reads CSVEDIDGHYEQYF. The CDR3 coding sequence is TGCAGCGTTGAAGATATCGACGGCCACTACGAGCAGTACTTC. The rearrangement links TRBV29-1 to TRBJ2-7; D gene uncertain. Germline-derived CDR1 and CDR2 are SQVTM and ANQGSEA. This CDR3 is built from 14 residues. Trimming left V 0 bases short and J 3 bases short, with 12 bases between.

This clone showed up many times. The chain uses TRBV12-3 or TRBV12-4 and TRBJ1-5; 9 bases are shared with TRBD1. CDR3 length: 17 residues. CDR3 nucleotide sequence: TGTGCATGCGACGGACAGGGGCCGGTTTATAGCAATCAGCCCCAGCATTTT. This gives the protein CACDGQGPVYSNQPQHF.

The chain is built from TRBV28 and TRBJ2-7; 7 nucleotides align to TRBD2. CDR1 is MDHEN and CDR2 is SYDVKM in the germline V gene. This CDR3 has 15 amino acids. V lost 7 bases, J lost 3 bases, and 12 bases stayed unmatched. The CDR3 nucleotides read TGTGCCAGCAATCCGGCTAGCGGAAAAAACTACGAGCAGTACTTC. Its protein product is CASNPASGKNYEQYF.

This clone occurred many times. The chain couples TRBV11-2 to TRBJ2-1; no clear D. From germline, CDR1 is SGHAT and CDR2 FQNNGV. V lost 0 bases, J lost 5 bases, and 5 bases lay in between. CDR3 size: 13 residues. The CDR3 sequence is CASSLDRNNEQFF. The CDR3 region has the DNA TGTGCCAGCAGCTTAGATCGGAACAATGAGCAGTTCTTC.

This clone was found many times. The genes are TRBV15 and TRBJ2-1; perhaps TRBD1 as D (6 bases). The CDR3 consists of 16 residues. Germline V gene lookup returns CDR1 LNHNV and CDR2 YYDKDF (reference sequence). V was cut by 2 bases and J by 2 bases, with 13 bases left in between. The CDR3 loop reads CATSRLIDRPYNEQFF. The CDR3 region has the DNA TGTGCCACCAGCAGACTTATCGACAGGCCCTACAATGAGCAGTTCTTC.

In this sample, this clone turned up many times. The chain employs TRBV27 and TRBJ1-5; 7 bases line up with TRBD1. Per germline, CDR1 MNHEY and CDR2 SMNVEV (reference sequence). J lost 3 bases, V lost 5 bases, and 10 bases had no gene match. The CDR3 contains 16 residues. The CDR3 loop is CASSTWQGGFNQPQHF. Here the CDR3 DNA reads TGTGCCAGCAGTACCTGGCAGGGGGGGTTCAATCAGCCCCAGCATTTT.

By share, this clone counts as medium-sized (0.01 to 0.1%). The chain carries TRBV12-3 or TRBV12-4 and TRBJ2-7, with 8 positions matching TRBD2. With 6 bases clipped from V and 5 bases from J, the junction kept 6 bases outside the gene matches. The CDR3 has 13 residues. In DNA form, the CDR3 reads TGTGCCAGCAGACGGGGGGGGCAGAACGAGCAGTACTTC. This codes for CASRRGGQNEQYF.

Of note for this clone: The junction and the germline gene differ at one end; a read error may be behind it. The J gene is TRBJ2-3, the V gene TRBV6-2 or TRBV6-3; D unclear. The V gene's germline CDR1 is MNHEY and CDR2 SVGEGT. There are 14 residues in the CDR3. The CDR3 spells CASTPLGMADTQYF. CDR3 nucleotides: TGTGCCAGCACCCCCCTAGGGATGGCGGATACTCAGTATTTT.

Notes on this clone: One end of the junction is discordant with germline, which a read error may explain. The genes are TRBV20-1 and TRBJ1-2; possible D gene TRBD1, 6 bases. Germline lookup yields CDR1 DFQATT and CDR2 SNEGSKA (reference sequence). CDR3 size: 14 residues. The CDR3 reads CSSSPYDRTTLYTF. The CDR3 nucleotides are TGCAGTTCTAGCCCTTATGACAGGACGACGCTATACACCTTC.

This clone occurred many times. The V gene is TRBV4-3, the J gene TRBJ2-3; 7 bases agree with TRBD2. The CDR3 runs 15 residues. Losses at the gene ends were 1 base for V and 2 bases for J; bases not matched to a gene: 3. Germline loops: CDR1 LGHNA, CDR2 YSLEER. DNA of the CDR3: TGCGCCAGCAGCCAAGCCGGGGGGAACACAGATACGCAGTATTTT. It specifies CASSQAGGNTDTQYF.